Presented here are 27 T cell receptor beta chains from one specimen sequenced in a study of cytomegalovirus exposure and HLA in healthy donors. Primers for the PCR totalled 60 Vbeta and 13 Jbeta. Here immunoSEQ multiplex PCR was the method, and the copy in TCRdb shows in-frame clones only, minus some. This table lists about 20,000 clones. The sequencing sample was made of PBMCs. The receptor source for this set is a man aged 55 to 70 in good health and CMV-seropositive.

The CDR3 nucleotides read TGTGCCAGTGAAAGGCGGAGGGGAGATGAGCAGTTCTTC. It codes for CASERRRGDEQFF. This chain uses TRBV6-7 with TRBJ2-1; TRBD2 might be the D (6 bases). TRBV6-7 has ORF status, its function being uncertain. This CDR3 is built from 13 residues. Trimming removed 9 bases from V and 8 bases from J, with 17 bases in between.

The rearrangement joins TRBV5-6 to TRBJ2-6; maybe TRBD1 (6 bases). Trimming left V 0 bases short and J 1 base short, with 11 bases between. Germline V lookup: CDR1 SGHDT, CDR2 YYEEEE. CDR3 length: 17 residues. The CDR3 loop reads CASSLDPRGSGANVLTF. The CDR3 bases are TGTGCCAGCAGCTTGGACCCAAGGGGGTCTGGGGCCAACGTCCTGACTTTC.

The chain links TRBV6-6 to TRBJ2-2; D may be TRBD1 (5 bases). Per germline, CDR1 MNHNY and CDR2 SVGAGI (reference sequence). The CDR3 spans 12 residues. The V gene lost 5 bases and the J gene lost 6 bases, with 7 bases spanning the gap. In nucleotides, the CDR3 is TGTGCCAGCAGTACAGGAGCCGGGGAGCTGTTTTTT. Its translation: CASSTGAGELFF.

J is TRBJ1-5 and V is TRBV18; 8 bases fit TRBD1. CDR1 is KGHSH and CDR2 is LQKENI in the germline V gene. Losses at the gene ends were 1 base for V and 6 bases for J; bases not matched to a gene: 5. The CDR3 spans 15 residues. CDR3 region: CASSPLQGDGQPQHF. CDR3 in DNA: TGTGCCAGCTCACCACTACAGGGGGATGGTCAGCCCCAGCATTTT.

This chain joins TRBV6-1 and TRBJ2-7; 7 bases agree with TRBD2. The germline V gene has CDR1 MNHNS and CDR2 SASEGT. The CDR3 spans 15 residues. Unmatched junction bases numbered 9, after V lost 6 bases and J lost 1 base. The CDR3 sequence is CASRDPLADSYEQYF. CDR3 nucleotides: TGTGCCAGCAGAGACCCCCTAGCGGATTCCTACGAGCAGTACTTC.

The chain joins TRBV27 to TRBJ2-7, with TRBD2 matching over 14 bases. The trim removed 6 bases at V and 3 bases at J, leaving 7 bases unmatched. This CDR3 region has 16 residues. The germline gives CDR1 MNHEY, CDR2 SMNVEV (reference sequence). CDR3 coding DNA: TGTGCCAGCAGATTAGGGACTAGCGGGAGTGTCTACGAGCAGTACTTC. Its translation is CASRLGTSGSVYEQYF.

This chain joins TRBV5-1 and TRBJ2-3; 8 bases are a match to TRBD1. The V gene end was trimmed by 2 bases and the J gene end by 2 bases; junction bases not matched to a gene: 4. The CDR3 covers 15 residues. The germline V gene encodes CDR1 SGHRS and CDR2 YFSETQ. The chain's CDR3 is CASSFQGAYTDTQYF. CDR3 sequence (DNA): TGCGCCAGCAGCTTTCAGGGGGCATACACAGATACGCAGTATTTT.

The rearrangement uses TRBV6-6 and TRBJ1-5, with unresolved D. V dropped 4 bases and J dropped 4 bases, with 5 bases sitting between them. The CDR3 has 12 residues. CDR1 and CDR2 from the germline V gene are MNHNY and SVGAGI (reference sequence). CDR3 nucleotide sequence: TGTGCCAGCAGTTTTATGAATCAGCCCCAGCATTTT. It codes for CASSFMNQPQHF.

The rearrangement joins TRBV29-1 to TRBJ2-7; D not resolved. CDR3 size: 14 residues. Germline V CDR1 and CDR2: SQVTM, ANQGSEA. The V end was cut by 6 bases, the J end by 2 bases, with 17 bases between. CDR3: CSVSLQYKAYEQYF. The CDR3 nucleotides are TGCAGCGTGAGTCTACAGTACAAGGCCTACGAGCAGTACTTC.

The chain recombines TRBV7-9 with TRBJ2-1; 9 bases align to TRBD1. CDR3 length: 15 residues. Germline V gene sequence: CDR1 SEHNR, CDR2 FQNEAQ (reference sequence). The trim removed 0 bases at V and 6 bases at J, leaving 3 bases unmatched. CDR3 region: CASSLAGTGINEQFF. In DNA form, the CDR3 reads TGTGCCAGCAGCTTAGCCGGGACAGGGATCAATGAGCAGTTCTTC.

The chain joins TRBV19 to TRBJ2-2; D may be TRBD1 (5 bases). The CDR3 covers 15 residues. The V gene lost 7 bases and the J gene lost 6 bases, with 18 bases spanning the gap. In germline, CDR1 is LNHDA, CDR2 SQIVND (reference sequence). The CDR3: CASTGRETWAGELFF. For the CDR3, the DNA is TGTGCCAGTACGGGCAGGGAAACTTGGGCCGGGGAGCTGTTTTTT.

The chain has TRBV7-2 and TRBJ2-5; TRBD2 is a possible D gene (6 bases). Per the germline V gene, CDR1 is SGHTA and CDR2 is FQGNSA. V gave up 1 base and J gave up 7 bases, with 16 bases separating them. The CDR3 sequence is 15 residues long. CDR3 protein: CASSLGSDPGATQYF. CDR3 DNA: TGTGCCAGCAGCTTAGGGAGCGATCCGGGAGCGACCCAGTACTTC.

This clone is classed as medium-sized by frequency. This chain links TRBV27 with TRBJ2-1, with TRBD2 matching over 15 bases. The CDR3 is 15 residues long. Trimming at V came to 5 bases and at J to 7 bases, leaving 3 bases not matched to a gene. The germline V gene has CDR1 MNHEY and CDR2 SMNVEV (reference sequence). In nucleotides, the CDR3 is TGTGCCAGCAGTCCTGGGACTAGCGGGAGGAATGAGCAGTTCTTC. Its translation is CASSPGTSGRNEQFF.

This rearrangement joins TRBV7-6 to TRBJ1-5; D perhaps matches TRBD1 (6 bases). Trimming pared 1 base from V and 10 bases from J, leaving 17 bases between. The germline V gene has CDR1 SGHVS and CDR2 FNYEAQ. The CDR3 spans 15 residues. CDR3 region: CASSLVGRGGSPQHF. The CDR3 coding sequence is TGTGCCAGCAGCTTAGTGGGCAGGGGAGGGAGTCCCCAGCATTTT.

The V gene is TRBV29-1, the J gene TRBJ2-5, with D perhaps matching TRBD2 (5 bases). Deletions cut 4 bases from V and 0 bases from J, with 15 bases between. The CDR3 contains 15 residues. Germline CDR1 reads SQVTM; CDR2 reads ANQGSEA. In DNA form, the CDR3 reads TGCAGCGTTGTGGGGAGCGTGGGAAACCAAGAGACCCAGTACTTC. Translating it yields CSVVGSVGNQETQYF.

The chain carries TRBV29-1 and TRBJ2-1; possible D gene TRBD2, 6 bases. The CDR3 sequence is 12 residues long. Trimming removed 4 bases from V and 10 bases from J, with 14 bases in between. In germline, CDR1 is SQVTM, CDR2 ANQGSEA. The CDR3 coding sequence is TGCAGCGTTGGGGAGGAAGTATGGGAGCAGTTCTTC. Translating gives CSVGEEVWEQFF.

This chain joins TRBV7-9 and TRBJ2-7; TRBD1 matches 9 bases. J gave up 5 bases and V 2 bases, and 7 bases lay outside the gene matches. Looked up from germline, CDR1 is SEHNR and CDR2 is FQNEAQ (reference sequence). The CDR3 totals 15 residues. The CDR3 nucleotides read TGTGCCAGCAGCTTAAGGGGACAGGGTGTTAACGAGCAGTACTTC. Its translation: CASSLRGQGVNEQYF. The variable domain in full, with the rest retrieved from reference TRBV7-9 and TRBJ2-7, is DTGVSQNPRHKITKRGQNVTFRCDPISEHNRLYWYRQTLGQGPEFLTYFQNEAQLEKSRLLSDRFSAERPKGSFSTLEIQRTEQGDSAMYLCASSLRGQGVNEQYFGPGTRLTVT.

The chain employs TRBV9 and TRBJ2-5; tentatively, D is TRBD2 (6 bases). V was trimmed by 4 bases and J by 7 bases, leaving 11 bases between them. From germline, CDR1 is SGDLS and CDR2 YYNGEE. The CDR3 has 12 residues. Here the CDR3 reads CASSSQRATQYF. As DNA, the CDR3 is TGTGCCAGCAGCTCCCAGCGGGCGACCCAGTACTTC. The variable domain in full, with the rest retrieved from reference TRBV9 and TRBJ2-5, is DSGVTQTPKHLITATGQRVTLRCSPRSGDLSVYWYQQSLDQGLQFLIQYYNGEERAKGNILERFSAQQFPDLHSELNLSSLELGDSALYFCASSSQRATQYFGPGTRLLVL.

CDR3: CASSQGPPGQGGRAFF. The CDR3, as DNA: TGCGCCAGCAGCCAAGGACCCCCCGGACAGGGAGGACGAGCTTTCTTT. The V gene is TRBV4-1, the J gene TRBJ1-1; 8 bases are a match to TRBD1. This CDR3 spans 16 amino acids. Germline CDR1 is MGHRA and CDR2 is YSYEKL. V was pared by 1 base and J by 10 bases, with 14 bases of the junction left unmatched.

The genes are TRBV5-6 and TRBJ2-3; 8 bases fit TRBD2. Looked up from germline, CDR1 is SGHDT and CDR2 is YYEEEE. Trimming at V came to 6 bases and at J to 3 bases, leaving 12 bases not matched to a gene. This CDR3 has 16 amino acids. The CDR3 reads CASTSVGAGVTDTQYF. In DNA, the CDR3 is TGTGCCAGCACCAGCGTGGGAGCGGGAGTTACAGATACGCAGTATTTT. Filled out from reference TRBV5-6 and TRBJ2-3, the complete variable domain reads DAGVTQSPTHLIKTRGQQVTLRCSPKSGHDTVSWYQQALGQGPQFIFQYYEEEERQRGNFPDRFSGHQFPNYSSELNVNALLLGDSALYLCASTSVGAGVTDTQYFGPGTRLTVL.

This chain joins TRBV7-9 and TRBJ2-2, with TRBD2 matching 10 bases. CDR1 SEHNR and CDR2 FQNEAQ come from the germline V gene (reference sequence). There are 15 residues in the CDR3. V lost 3 bases, J lost 4 bases, and 2 bases stayed unmatched. CDR3 bases: TGTGCCAGCAGCTTCCTAGCGGGAGCCACCGGGGAGCTGTTTTTT. It translates to CASSFLAGATGELFF.

By frequency, this clone registers medium-sized. The J gene is TRBJ2-7, the V gene TRBV7-6; D gene ambiguous. Trimming cost V 5 bases and J 3 bases, with 11 bases left between them. This CDR3 comprises 13 residues. Germline V lookup: CDR1 SGHVS, CDR2 FNYEAQ. The CDR3: CASSPGPNYEQYF. CDR3 bases: TGTGCCAGCAGCCCAGGCCCCAACTACGAGCAGTACTTC. The complete variable domain, with remaining parts taken from reference TRBV7-6 and TRBJ2-7, reads GAGVSQSPRYKVTKRGQDVALRCDPISGHVSLYWYRQALGQGPEFLTYFNYEAQQDKSGLPNDRFSAERPEGSISTLTIQRTEQRDSAMYRCASSPGPNYEQYFGPGTRLTVT.

The chain recombines TRBV2 with TRBJ2-2; 7 nucleotides agree with TRBD2. Trimming removed 2 bases from V and 6 bases from J; junction bases left unmatched: 0. CDR1 is SNHLY, CDR2 FYNNEI, per germline. The CDR3 runs to 13 residues. The CDR3 DNA reads TGTGCCAGCAGTGAACGGGGGGCCGGGGAGCTGTTTTTT. It translates to CASSERGAGELFF. The whole variable domain, filled in from reference TRBV2 and TRBJ2-2, reads EPEVTQTPSHQVTQMGQEVILRCVPISNHLYFYWYRQILGQKVEFLVSFYNNEISEKSEIFDDQFSVERPDGSNFTLKIRSTKLEDSAMYFCASSERGAGELFFGEGSRLTVL.

The chain recombines TRBV10-2 with TRBJ2-7, with 8 bases aligning to TRBD1. The CDR3 runs 13 residues. The germline V gene has CDR1 WSHSY and CDR2 SAAADI. Trimming at V came to 10 bases and at J to 1 base, leaving 6 bases not matched to a gene. In DNA form, the CDR3 reads TGCGCCACCTGGACAGGGCTATCCTACGAGCAGTACTTC. Its protein product is CATWTGLSYEQYF.

The chain has TRBV30 and TRBJ2-7; the D gene is possibly TRBD1 (5 bases). CDR3 length equals 13 residues. CDR1 is GTSNPN and CDR2 is SVGIG in the germline V gene (reference sequence). Trimming removed 2 bases from V and 7 bases from J, with 15 bases in between. The DNA of the CDR3 is TGTGCCTGGAGTCGACGTGGGGCAGGGGAGCAGTACTTC. Protein product: CAWSRRGAGEQYF.

The chain recombines TRBV19 with TRBJ2-5; 8 bases are shared with TRBD1. The CDR3 is 16 amino acids. The germline V gene has CDR1 LNHDA and CDR2 SQIVND (reference sequence). V shed 4 bases and J 4 bases; nucleotides not matched to a gene: 11. CDR3: CASSTTGGGSRETQYF. The CDR3 DNA reads as TGTGCCAGTAGTACCACAGGGGGTGGGTCGCGAGAGACCCAGTACTTC.

The J gene is TRBJ2-5, the V gene TRBV2; 11 positions agree with TRBD2. This CDR3 spans 15 amino acids. V shed 5 bases, J shed 5 bases, and the junction held 7 bases outside the gene matches. CDR1 is SNHLY, CDR2 FYNNEI, per germline. The CDR3 is CASSLERTSGETQYF. CDR3 in DNA: TGTGCCAGCAGTTTAGAAAGGACTAGCGGGGAGACCCAGTACTTC.